This T cell receptor beta chain was sequenced during a study of blood T cell repertoires in COVID-19. Turning to the study itself: The study drew acute and convalescent COVID-19 samples from the United States, Italy and Spain. T cells, B-cell-depleted T cells, or PBMCs provided the cDNA or gDNA that served as material.

V was clipped by 4 bases and J by 3 bases, with 7 bases between them. From germline, CDR1 is SGHRS and CDR2 YFSETQ. The CDR3 length is 13 residues. Using immunoSEQ multiplex PCR, the repertoire was profiled, and TCRdb retains in-frame clones only, with some absent. The data show roughly 230,000 clones, approximately 84% seen once. The sequence was collected from a man aged 50 to 60 with acute or convalescent COVID-19. Source material: peripheral blood. The chain couples TRBV5-1 to TRBJ1-4, with D maybe TRBD1 (5 bases). CDR3 in DNA: TGCGCCAGCAGCCAGGGCTCTAATGAAAAACTGTTTTTT. This codes for CASSQGSNEKLFF.